Here is one T cell receptor (beta chain) with its context. Germline V gene lookup returns CDR1 KGHSH and CDR2 LQKENI. The CDR3 has 15 amino acids. After removal of 6 bases from V and 3 bases from J, the junction contained 10 bases not matched to a gene. Per the original data handling: Amplifying reference gene primers gave estimates of nucleated cell counts. Assay: immunoSEQ multiplex PCR; the TCRdb copy retains only in-frame clones and omits some. V and J calls plus clone size are reproduced from that table; the DNA served to infer D and trimming. The table includes hundreds of thousands of clones, around 90% detected once. The data stem from a study of blood T cell repertoires in COVID-19. Whole-study context: Nucleic acid was either cDNA or gDNA, and it came from T cells, B-cell-depleted T cells, or PBMCs.

The clonotype comes from a man aged 55 to 70 with acute or convalescent COVID-19. Material: peripheral blood. The chain couples TRBV18 to TRBJ2-5, with 7 bases identical to TRBD2. CDR3 sequence reads: CASSLLGGGKETQYF. The CDR3 DNA is TGTGCCAGCTCCCTTCTTGGCGGGGGTAAAGAGACCCAGTACTTC.